This TCR beta chain emerged from a study of OX40 agonist ivuxolimab in advanced cancers. Germline values: CDR1 SGHAT, CDR2 FQDESV (reference sequence). The V segment lost 4 bases and the J segment 3 bases; nucleotides outside the gene matches: 3. The CDR3 extends over 15 amino acids. Clones were sequenced by immunoSEQ multiplex PCR, and TCRdb holds only the in-frame ones, with some missing. The sample holds about 50,000 clones, about nine tenths seen once. The V call is TRBV11-1, the J call TRBJ2-3, with 11 bases identical to TRBD2. The material sequenced was CD4+ or CD8+ T cells sorted from blood, taken in a trial of the OX40 agonist ivuxolimab. The clonotype originates from an adult with an advanced solid tumor such as melanoma, head and neck, liver or kidney cancer. Here the CDR3 reads CASSSTSGRTDTQYF. The CDR3 DNA follows: TGTGCCAGCAGCTCTACTAGCGGGAGAACAGATACGCAGTATTTT.